The next 14 T cell receptor beta chains were all read from a single sample in a study of T cell responses to AZD1222 COVID-19 vaccine. Clones were sequenced by immunoSEQ multiplex PCR, and TCRdb holds only the in-frame ones, with some missing. The sample lists 90,000 to 110,000 clones; roughly 82% were seen once. Sequencing was performed on peripheral blood, taken on day 0 of AZD1222 vaccination. These receptors were obtained from an adult in good health.

This chain links TRBV5-4 with TRBJ2-5; either TRBD1 or TRBD2 may supply D (5 bases each). This CDR3 contains 14 residues. The ends were cut back, 4 bases at V and 3 bases at J, with 13 bases in the middle. Germline loops: CDR1 SGHNT, CDR2 YYREEE (reference sequence). CDR3 in amino acids: CASSPSLGEETQYF. As DNA, the CDR3 is TGTGCCAGCAGCCCTTCCCTGGGGGAAGAGACCCAGTACTTC.

This rearrangement joins TRBV4-3 to TRBJ1-2, with a possible D match to TRBD1 (6 bases). The CDR3 covers 15 residues. Per germline, CDR1 LGHNA and CDR2 YSLEER. V was clipped by 0 bases and J by 7 bases, with 15 bases between them. CDR3 sequence: CASSQDTPGGGGYTF. The CDR3 DNA sequence: TGCGCCAGCAGCCAAGATACCCCGGGAGGGGGTGGCTACACCTTC.

The chain has TRBV3-1 (or the pseudogene TRBV3-2) and TRBJ2-7; maybe TRBD2 (6 bases). Germline V gene data show CDR1 as LGHDT and CDR2 as YNNKEL (reference sequence). The CDR3 has 17 residues. Trimming took 5 bases from V and 0 from J, leaving 20 bases between them. The CDR3 DNA follows: TGTGCCAGCAGCGCGCTTCTGGACTACCCAAGCTCCTACGAGCAGTACTTC. Protein sequence: CASSALLDYPSSYEQYF.

This chain uses TRBV19 with TRBJ1-6; 9 bases line up with TRBD1. CDR1 and CDR2 (germline): LNHDA, SQIVND (reference sequence). The junction had 4 bases not matched to a gene; V was cut back by 9 bases and J by 7 bases. The CDR3 extends over 13 amino acids. In DNA, the CDR3 is TGTGCCAGCCGGACAGGGGTGAATTCACCCCTCCACTTT. Its translation: CASRTGVNSPLHF.

This clone was seen at least ten times. This sequence joins TRBV5-5 and TRBJ2-2; possible D gene TRBD1, 5 bases. In germline, CDR1 is SGHKS, CDR2 YYEKEE (reference sequence). Trimming took off 4 bases at V and 6 bases at J, with 13 bases between the two ends. The CDR3 totals 14 residues. This CDR3 is CASSIVGLAGELFF. CDR3 coding DNA: TGTGCCAGCAGCATCGTGGGGCTGGCCGGGGAGCTGTTTTTT. The complete variable domain, with remaining parts taken from reference TRBV5-5 and TRBJ2-2, reads DAGVTQSPTHLIKTRGQQVTLRCSPISGHKSVSWYQQVLGQGPQFIFQYYEKEERGRGNFPDRFSARQFPNYSSELNVNALLLGDSALYLCASSIVGLAGELFFGEGSRLTVL.

The chain couples TRBV5-5 to TRBJ2-7; the D gene is possibly TRBD1 (6 bases). This CDR3 has 13 amino acids. From germline, CDR1 is SGHKS and CDR2 YYEKEE (reference sequence). The V end was cut by 1 base, the J end by 1 base, with 6 bases between. The CDR3 DNA reads as TGTGCCAGCAGCTTGACAGGGTCCTACGAGCAGTACTTC. The encoded protein is CASSLTGSYEQYF.

The chain recombines TRBV6-5 with TRBJ1-6; 7 nucleotides align to TRBD1. Germline assignment: CDR1 MNHEY and CDR2 SVGAGI. The CDR3 has 14 residues. The V segment lost 7 bases and the J segment 9 bases; nucleotides outside the gene matches: 9. The CDR3 nucleotides read TGTGCCAGCAACTCCCAGGGGGGAAGTTCACCCCTCCACTTT. Its protein is CASNSQGGSSPLHF.

This chain joins TRBV12-3 or TRBV12-4 and TRBJ1-2, with D perhaps TRBD1 (6 bases). This CDR3 has 12 amino acids. Trimming took off 8 bases at V and 6 bases at J, with 13 bases between the two ends. The CDR3 DNA reads TGTGCCAGCCGAGGCAGGGGTGATGGCTACACCTTC. It yields the protein CASRGRGDGYTF.

This clone was counted between two and nine times. The chain carries TRBV28 and TRBJ1-4; no definite D call. V dropped 3 bases and J dropped 8 bases, with 16 bases sitting between them. Germline assignment: CDR1 MDHEN and CDR2 SYDVKM. The CDR3 is 15 amino acids. CDR3 nucleotide sequence: TGTGCCAGCAGTTTGGGAGGGCCCCTTAACGAAAAACTGTTTTTT. Protein: CASSLGGPLNEKLFF.

J is TRBJ1-6 and V is TRBV7-9, with 11 bases lining up with TRBD1. The J segment lost 6 bases and the V segment lost 5 bases, leaving 3 bases of the junction unmatched. Germline V gene lookup returns CDR1 SEHNR and CDR2 FQNEAQ (reference sequence). The CDR3 has 15 residues. Here the CDR3 DNA reads TGTGCCAGCAGCCAAGGGACAGGGGGTAATTCACCCCTCCACTTT. Translating it yields CASSQGTGGNSPLHF.

J is TRBJ2-7 and V is TRBV4-2, with TRBD2 identical over 8 bases. Germline V gene data show CDR1 as LGHNA and CDR2 as YNFKEQ. With 1 base clipped from V and 2 bases from J, the junction kept 10 bases outside the gene matches. CDR3 size: 17 residues. CDR3 in amino acids: CASSQVGGGGITYEQYF. Written as DNA, the CDR3 is TGTGCCAGCAGCCAAGTAGGTGGCGGGGGGATTACCTACGAGCAGTACTTC.

This chain joins TRBV5-4 and TRBJ1-1; D call uncertain. The length of the CDR3 is 12 residues. Germline loops: CDR1 SGHNT, CDR2 YYREEE (reference sequence). V was trimmed by 0 bases and J by 6 bases, leaving 6 bases between them. The CDR3 loop is CASSLELAEAFF. The CDR3 bases are TGTGCCAGCAGCTTGGAGTTAGCTGAAGCTTTCTTT. The whole variable domain, filled in from reference TRBV5-4 and TRBJ1-1, reads ETGVTQSPTHLIKTRGQQVTLRCSSQSGHNTVSWYQQALGQGPQFIFQYYREEENGRGNFPPRFSGLQFPNYSSELNVNALELDDSALYLCASSLELAEAFFGQGTRLTVV.

This chain uses TRBV7-9 with TRBJ1-4; D is unclear. Germline-derived CDR1 and CDR2 are SEHNR and FQNEAQ (reference sequence). This CDR3 comprises 13 residues. V lost 10 bases and J 7 bases, leaving 16 bases between the germline ends. The CDR3 DNA reads TGTGCCATAGAAGAAAAGAGAAGTGAAAAACTGTTTTTT. Translating gives CAIEEKRSEKLFF.

The chain recombines TRBV19 with TRBJ2-1; 12 bases are shared with TRBD2. Germline V gene data show CDR1 as LNHDA and CDR2 as SQIVND (reference sequence). The CDR3 runs 16 residues. V shed 6 bases and J 10 bases; nucleotides not matched to a gene: 13. CDR3 loop: CASRARGLAGGLEQFF. Written as DNA, the CDR3 is TGTGCCAGTAGAGCCCGAGGGCTAGCGGGGGGGTTAGAGCAGTTCTTC.